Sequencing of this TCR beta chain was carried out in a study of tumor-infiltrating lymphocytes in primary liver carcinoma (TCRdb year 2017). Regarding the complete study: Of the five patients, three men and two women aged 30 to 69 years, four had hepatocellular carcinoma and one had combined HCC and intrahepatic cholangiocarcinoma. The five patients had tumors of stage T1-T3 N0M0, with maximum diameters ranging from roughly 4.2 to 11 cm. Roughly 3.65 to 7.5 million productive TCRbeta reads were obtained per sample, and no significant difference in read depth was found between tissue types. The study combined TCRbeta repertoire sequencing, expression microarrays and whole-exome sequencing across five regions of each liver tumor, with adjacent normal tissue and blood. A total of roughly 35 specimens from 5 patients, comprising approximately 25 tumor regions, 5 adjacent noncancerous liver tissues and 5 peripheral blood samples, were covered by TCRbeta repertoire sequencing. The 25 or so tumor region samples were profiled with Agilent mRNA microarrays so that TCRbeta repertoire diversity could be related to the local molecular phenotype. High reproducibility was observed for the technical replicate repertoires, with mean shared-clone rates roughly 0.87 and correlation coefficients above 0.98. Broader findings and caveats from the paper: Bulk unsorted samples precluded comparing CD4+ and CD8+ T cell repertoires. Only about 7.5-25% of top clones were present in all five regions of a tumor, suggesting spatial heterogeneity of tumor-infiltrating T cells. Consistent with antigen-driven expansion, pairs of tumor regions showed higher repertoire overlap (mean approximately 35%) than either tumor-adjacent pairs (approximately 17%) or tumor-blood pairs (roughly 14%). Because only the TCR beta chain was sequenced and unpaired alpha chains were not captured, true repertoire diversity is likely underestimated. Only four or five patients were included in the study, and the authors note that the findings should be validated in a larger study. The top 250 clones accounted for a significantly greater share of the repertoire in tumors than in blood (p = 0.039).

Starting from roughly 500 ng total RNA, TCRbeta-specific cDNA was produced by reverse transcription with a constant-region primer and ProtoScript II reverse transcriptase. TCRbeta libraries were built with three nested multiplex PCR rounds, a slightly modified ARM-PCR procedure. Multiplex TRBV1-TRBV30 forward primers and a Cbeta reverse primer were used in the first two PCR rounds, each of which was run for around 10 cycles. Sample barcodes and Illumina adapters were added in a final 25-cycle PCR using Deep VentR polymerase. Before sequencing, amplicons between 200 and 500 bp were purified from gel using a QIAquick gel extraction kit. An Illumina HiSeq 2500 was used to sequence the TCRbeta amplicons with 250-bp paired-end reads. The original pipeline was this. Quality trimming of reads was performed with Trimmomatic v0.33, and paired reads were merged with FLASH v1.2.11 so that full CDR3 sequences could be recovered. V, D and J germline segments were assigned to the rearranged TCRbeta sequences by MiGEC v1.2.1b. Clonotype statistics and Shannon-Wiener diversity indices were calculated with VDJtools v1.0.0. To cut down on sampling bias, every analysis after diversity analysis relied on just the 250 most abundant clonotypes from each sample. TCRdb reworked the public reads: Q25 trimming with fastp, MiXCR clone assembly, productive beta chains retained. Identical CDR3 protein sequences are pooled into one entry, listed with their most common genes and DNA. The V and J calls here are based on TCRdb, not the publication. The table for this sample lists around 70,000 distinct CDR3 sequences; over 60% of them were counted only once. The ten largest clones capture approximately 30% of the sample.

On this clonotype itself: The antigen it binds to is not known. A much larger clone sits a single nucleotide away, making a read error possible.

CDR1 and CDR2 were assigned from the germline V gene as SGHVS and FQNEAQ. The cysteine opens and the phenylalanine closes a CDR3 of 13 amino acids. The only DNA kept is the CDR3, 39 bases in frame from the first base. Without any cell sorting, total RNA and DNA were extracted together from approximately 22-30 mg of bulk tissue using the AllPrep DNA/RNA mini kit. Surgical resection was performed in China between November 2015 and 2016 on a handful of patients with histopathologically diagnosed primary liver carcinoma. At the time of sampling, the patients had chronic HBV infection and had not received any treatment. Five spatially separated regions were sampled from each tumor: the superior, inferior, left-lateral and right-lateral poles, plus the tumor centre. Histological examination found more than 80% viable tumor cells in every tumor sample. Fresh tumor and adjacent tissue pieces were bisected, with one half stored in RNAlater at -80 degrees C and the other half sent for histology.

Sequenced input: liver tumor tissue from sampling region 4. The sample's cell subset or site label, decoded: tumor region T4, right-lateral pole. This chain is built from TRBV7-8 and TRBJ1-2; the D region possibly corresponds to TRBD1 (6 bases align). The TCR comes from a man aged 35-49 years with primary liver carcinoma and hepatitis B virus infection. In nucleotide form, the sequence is TGTGCCAACAGCGAACAGGGATCTTATGGCTACACCTTC. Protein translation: CANSEQGSYGYTF.